This TCR beta chain was observed in a study of T cells in localized non-small cell lung cancer. The ends were cut back, 1 base at V and 7 bases at J, with 7 bases in the middle. Germline CDR1 and CDR2: MNHNS and SASEGT. The CDR3 runs 12 residues. This clone was picked up a small number of times. Its cognate antigen is unknown. Libraries were prepared by immunoSEQ multiplex PCR; TCRdb keeps only in-frame clonotypes and omits some of them. Of about 13,000 clones in the sample, about 28% were seen once. General study findings and limits: Overall survival was longer when the density of T cells in the blood was higher. Adjacent lung was found to contain a median about 50 of the top 100 tumor clones.

The chain combines TRBV6-1 with TRBJ2-5, with D unclear. This specimen was lung tumor tissue, taken before any cancer treatment. The clonotype originates from a female donor at least 60 years old with stage I lung adenocarcinoma. The CDR3 loop reads CASSEGPRTQYF. The CDR3 coding sequence is TGTGCCAGCAGTGAAGGGCCCAGGACCCAGTACTTC.